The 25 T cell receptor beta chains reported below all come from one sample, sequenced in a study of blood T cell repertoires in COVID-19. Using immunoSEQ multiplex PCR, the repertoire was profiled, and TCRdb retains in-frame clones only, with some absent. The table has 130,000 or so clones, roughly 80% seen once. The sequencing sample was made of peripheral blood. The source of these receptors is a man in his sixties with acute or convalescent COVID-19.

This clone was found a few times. This chain's CDR3 is CASSSLHGETEAFF. The DNA of the CDR3 is TGTGCCAGTAGTTCCCTCCACGGGGAGACTGAAGCTTTCTTT. The rearrangement joins TRBV19 to TRBJ1-1; D is uncertain. This CDR3 region has 14 residues. Trimming left V 5 bases short and J 5 bases short, with 15 bases between. From germline, CDR1 is LNHDA and CDR2 SQIVND (reference sequence).

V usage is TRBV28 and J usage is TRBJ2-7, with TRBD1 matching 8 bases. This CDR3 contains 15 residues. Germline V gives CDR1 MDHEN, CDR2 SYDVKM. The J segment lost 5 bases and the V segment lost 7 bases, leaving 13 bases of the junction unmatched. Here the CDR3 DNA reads TGTGCCAGCACCCAGCCGGACAGGGTGTTTCACGAGCAGTACTTC. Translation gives CASTQPDRVFHEQYF.

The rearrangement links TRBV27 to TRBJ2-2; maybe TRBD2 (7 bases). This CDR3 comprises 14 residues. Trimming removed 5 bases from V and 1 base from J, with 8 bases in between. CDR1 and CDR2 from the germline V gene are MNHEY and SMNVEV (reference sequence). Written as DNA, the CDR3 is TGTGCCAGCAGTAGGGGGGGGAACACCGGGGAGCTGTTTTTT. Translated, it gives CASSRGGNTGELFF.

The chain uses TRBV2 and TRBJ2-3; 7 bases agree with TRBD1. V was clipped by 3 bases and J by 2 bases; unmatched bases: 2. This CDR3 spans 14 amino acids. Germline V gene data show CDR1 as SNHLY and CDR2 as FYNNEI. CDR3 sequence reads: CASSETGYTDTQYF. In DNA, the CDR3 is TGTGCCAGCAGTGAGACAGGGTACACAGATACGCAGTATTTT.

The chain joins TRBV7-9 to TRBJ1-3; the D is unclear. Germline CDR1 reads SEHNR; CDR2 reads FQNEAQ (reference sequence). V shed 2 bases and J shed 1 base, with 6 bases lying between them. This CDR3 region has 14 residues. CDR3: CASSLLISGNTIYF. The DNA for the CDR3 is TGTGCCAGCAGCTTACTAATTTCTGGAAACACCATATATTTT.

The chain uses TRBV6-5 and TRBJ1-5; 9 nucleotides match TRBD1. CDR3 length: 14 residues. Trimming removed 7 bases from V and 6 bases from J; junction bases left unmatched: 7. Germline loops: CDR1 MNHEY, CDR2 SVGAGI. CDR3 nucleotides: TGTGCCAGCACCCAACAGGGGGCCGGTCAGCCCCAGCATTTT. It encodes CASTQQGAGQPQHF.

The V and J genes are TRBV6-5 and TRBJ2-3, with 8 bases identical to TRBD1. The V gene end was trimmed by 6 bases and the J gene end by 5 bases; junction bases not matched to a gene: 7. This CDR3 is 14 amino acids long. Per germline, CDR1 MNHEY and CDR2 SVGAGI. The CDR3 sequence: CASRLDRAGDTQYF. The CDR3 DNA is TGTGCCAGCAGATTGGACAGGGCTGGAGATACGCAGTATTTT.

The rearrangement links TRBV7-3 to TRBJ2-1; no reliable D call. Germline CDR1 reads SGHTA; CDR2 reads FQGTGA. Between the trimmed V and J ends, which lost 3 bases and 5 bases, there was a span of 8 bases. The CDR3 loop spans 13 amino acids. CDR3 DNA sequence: TGTGCCAGCAGCTTGGGCCCCGACAATGAGCAGTTCTTC. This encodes CASSLGPDNEQFF.

In DNA, the CDR3 is TGTGCCAGCAGTCCCAGGGGAACCGGGGAGCTGTTTTTT. Protein: CASSPRGTGELFF. This chain connects TRBV7-3 to TRBJ2-2, with D perhaps matching TRBD1 (6 bases). Germline V gene data show CDR1 as SGHTA and CDR2 as FQGTGA. The CDR3 length is 13 residues. V was cut by 6 bases and J by 5 bases, with 10 bases left in between.

The CDR3 bases are TGCGCCAGCAGCTTGGGGAGTTCCGACTCTGGAAACACCATATATTTT. Encoded protein: CASSLGSSDSGNTIYF. The genes are TRBV5-1 and TRBJ1-3; D gene ambiguous. With 0 bases removed from V and 0 bases from J, the gap between germline ends came to 10 bases. Looked up from germline, CDR1 is SGHRS and CDR2 is YFSETQ. The CDR3 has 16 amino acids.

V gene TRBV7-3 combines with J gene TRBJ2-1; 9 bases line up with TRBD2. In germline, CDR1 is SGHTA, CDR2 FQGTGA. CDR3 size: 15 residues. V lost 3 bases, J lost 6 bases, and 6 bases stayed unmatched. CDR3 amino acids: CASSFRGGAINEQFF. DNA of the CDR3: TGTGCCAGCAGCTTCCGCGGGGGGGCCATCAATGAGCAGTTCTTC.

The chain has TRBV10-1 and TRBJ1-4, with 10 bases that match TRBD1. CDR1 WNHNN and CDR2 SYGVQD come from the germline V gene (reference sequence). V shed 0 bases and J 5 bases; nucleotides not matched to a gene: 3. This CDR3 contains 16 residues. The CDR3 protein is CASSESTGQGNEKLFF. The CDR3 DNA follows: TGCGCCAGCAGTGAGTCGACGGGACAGGGGAATGAAAAACTGTTTTTT.

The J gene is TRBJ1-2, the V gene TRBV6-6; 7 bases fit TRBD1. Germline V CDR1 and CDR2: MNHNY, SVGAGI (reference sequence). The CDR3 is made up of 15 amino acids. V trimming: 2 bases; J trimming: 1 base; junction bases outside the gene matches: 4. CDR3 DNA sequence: TGTGCCAGCAGTTACGGGACAGCCCATAACTATGGCTACACCTTC. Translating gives CASSYGTAHNYGYTF.

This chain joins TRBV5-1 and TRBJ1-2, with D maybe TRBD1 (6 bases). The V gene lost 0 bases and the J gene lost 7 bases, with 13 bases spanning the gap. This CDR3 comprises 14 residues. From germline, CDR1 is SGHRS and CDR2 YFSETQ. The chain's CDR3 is CASSLGQVISGYTF. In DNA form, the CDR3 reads TGCGCCAGCAGCTTGGGACAGGTGATTAGTGGCTACACCTTC.

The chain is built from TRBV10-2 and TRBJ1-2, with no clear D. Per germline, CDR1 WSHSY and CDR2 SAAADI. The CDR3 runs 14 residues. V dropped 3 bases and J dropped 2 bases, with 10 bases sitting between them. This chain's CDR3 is CASSEGEPNYGYTF. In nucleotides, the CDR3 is TGCGCCAGCAGTGAAGGAGAACCCAACTATGGCTACACCTTC.

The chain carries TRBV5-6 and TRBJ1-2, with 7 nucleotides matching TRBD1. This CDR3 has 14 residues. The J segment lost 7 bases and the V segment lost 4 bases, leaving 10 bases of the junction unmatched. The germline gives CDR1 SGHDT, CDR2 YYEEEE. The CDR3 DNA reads TGTGCCAGCAGCAAGTTACAGGGGTTGGGTGGCTACACCTTC. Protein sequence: CASSKLQGLGGYTF.

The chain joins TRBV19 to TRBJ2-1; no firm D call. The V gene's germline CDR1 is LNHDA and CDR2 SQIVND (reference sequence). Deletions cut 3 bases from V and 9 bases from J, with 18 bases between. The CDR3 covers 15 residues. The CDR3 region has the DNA TGTGCCAGTAGTATTGACGCTAGTGGATTGGGTGAGCAGTTCTTC. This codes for CASSIDASGLGEQFF.

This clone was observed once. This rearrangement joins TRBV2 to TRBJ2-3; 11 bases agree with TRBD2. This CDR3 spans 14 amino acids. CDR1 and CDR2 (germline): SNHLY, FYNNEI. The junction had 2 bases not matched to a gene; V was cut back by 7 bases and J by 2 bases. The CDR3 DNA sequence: TGTGCCAGCACACTAGCGGGGGACACAGATACGCAGTATTTT. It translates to CASTLAGDTDTQYF.

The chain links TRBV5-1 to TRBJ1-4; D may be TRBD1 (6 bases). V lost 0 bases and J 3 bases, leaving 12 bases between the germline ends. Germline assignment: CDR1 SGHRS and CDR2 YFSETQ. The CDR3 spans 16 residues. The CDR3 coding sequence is TGCGCCAGCAGCTTGGTGGGGGCCTCAGCTAATGAAAAACTGTTTTTT. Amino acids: CASSLVGASANEKLFF.

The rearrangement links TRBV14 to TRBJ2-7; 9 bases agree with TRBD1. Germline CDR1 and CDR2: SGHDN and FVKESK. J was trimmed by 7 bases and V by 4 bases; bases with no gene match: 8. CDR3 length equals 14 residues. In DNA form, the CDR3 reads TGTGCCAGCAGCCCCACTACAGGGGGCGGGGAGCAGTACTTC. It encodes CASSPTTGGGEQYF.

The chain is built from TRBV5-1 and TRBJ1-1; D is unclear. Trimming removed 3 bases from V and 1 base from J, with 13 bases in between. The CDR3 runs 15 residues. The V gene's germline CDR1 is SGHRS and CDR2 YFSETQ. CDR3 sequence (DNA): TGCGCCAGCAGCTCGGAGGGCAGGAAGAACACTGAAGCTTTCTTT. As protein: CASSSEGRKNTEAFF.

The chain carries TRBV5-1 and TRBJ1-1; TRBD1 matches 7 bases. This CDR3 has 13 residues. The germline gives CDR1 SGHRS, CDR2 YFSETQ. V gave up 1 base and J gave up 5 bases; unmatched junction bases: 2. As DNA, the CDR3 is TGCGCCAGCAGCTTGTCGACAGGGACTGAAGCTTTCTTT. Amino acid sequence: CASSLSTGTEAFF.

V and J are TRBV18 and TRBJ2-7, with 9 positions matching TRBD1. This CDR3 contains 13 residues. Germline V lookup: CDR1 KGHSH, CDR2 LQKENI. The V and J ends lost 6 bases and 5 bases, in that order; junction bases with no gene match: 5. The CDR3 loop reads CASSRDRVDEQYF. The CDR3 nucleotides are TGTGCCAGCTCCAGGGACAGGGTGGACGAGCAGTACTTC.

The CDR3 loop is CASSPTAAFVRYEQYF. The CDR3 region has the DNA TGTGCCAGCAGTCCAACCGCTGCGTTTGTGCGCTACGAGCAGTACTTC. The chain joins TRBV27 to TRBJ2-7; the D is unclear. The CDR3 length is 16 residues. The V and J ends lost 5 bases and 3 bases respectively, with 20 bases between them. CDR1 is MNHEY and CDR2 is SMNVEV in the germline V gene (reference sequence).

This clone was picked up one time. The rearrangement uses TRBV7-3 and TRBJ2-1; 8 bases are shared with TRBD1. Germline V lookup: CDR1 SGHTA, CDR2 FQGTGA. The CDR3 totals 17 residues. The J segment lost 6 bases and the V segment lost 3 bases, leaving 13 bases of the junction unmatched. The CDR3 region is CASSFISLIGQGNEQFF. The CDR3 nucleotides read TGTGCCAGCAGCTTCATAAGCCTTATTGGACAGGGCAATGAGCAGTTCTTC.